This entry lists 29 T cell receptor beta chains sequenced from one sample in a study of regulatory T cells in long-lasting Graves disease (dated by TCRdb to the early 2020s). Library generation was performed with multiplex PCR. The reads were generated on an Illumina HiSeq 4000. iRepertoire HTBI primers and Arm-PCR amplification of CDR3 regions were used to construct TCR beta libraries. Using fastp trimming at Q25 and MiXCR clonotype assembly, TCRdb reanalyzed the public sequencing data and kept in-frame beta chains. Rows with one shared CDR3 protein collapse into an entry with the most common genes and DNA. This sample holds about 470,000 distinct CDR3 sequences; around 20% were observed only once. Of the sample, 7% to 10% is held by the ten largest clones. The time point label of this sample denotes: persistent/refractory GD, antithyroid drugs over 5 years with positive TRAb. RNA was extracted from PBMCs in TRIzol for both TCR sequencing and RNA sequencing.

Material: peripheral blood mononuclear cells (PBMCs), obtained when the disease was refractory, from a patient treated with antithyroid drugs. These receptors were collected from a female donor with Graves disease.

The V call is TRBV6-1, the J call TRBJ2-2; 7 bases align to TRBD1. Trimming cost V 6 bases and J 4 bases; bases outside gene matches: 11. The CDR3 has 16 residues. CDR1 and CDR2 from the germline V gene are MNHNS and SASEGT. The CDR3 nucleotides read TGTGCCAGCAGGCGAGAAGGGGGCCTCGGCACCGGGGAGCTGTTTTTT. Protein sequence: CASRREGGLGTGELFF.

A word on this clonotype: Because it lacks the conserved phenylalanine or tryptophan at the end, this CDR3 is likely a read error. The rearrangement uses TRBV12-3 or TRBV12-4 and TRBJ2-5, with 15 bases lining up with TRBD2. Trimming cost V 7 bases and J 5 bases; bases outside gene matches: 5. The CDR3 runs to 15 residues. The CDR3 is CASTPGLAGGETQYL. The CDR3 DNA reads TGTGCCAGCACCCCGGGACTAGCGGGAGGTGAGACCCAGTACCTC.

This clonotype was found a few times. The chain is built from TRBV12-3 or TRBV12-4 and TRBJ1-3; D gene unclear. The CDR3 sequence is 14 residues long. V was cut by 6 bases and J by 1 base, with 10 bases left in between. The CDR3 bases are TGTGCCAGCAGAAATGGGAGATCTGGAAACACCATATATTTT. This encodes CASRNGRSGNTIYF.

This CDR3 reads CASGSREGYGYTF. In nucleotides, the CDR3 is TGTGCCAGCGGGTCCCGCGAAGGCTATGGCTACACCTTC. The chain is built from TRBV7-3 and TRBJ1-2; D unclear. Germline loops: CDR1 SGHTA, CDR2 FQGTGA. The length of the CDR3 is 13 residues. Between the trimmed V and J ends, which lost 8 bases and 4 bases, there was a span of 14 bases.

The chain couples TRBV20-1 to TRBJ2-7; 7 nucleotides line up with TRBD2. V shed 3 bases, J shed 13 bases, and the junction held 12 bases outside the gene matches. Germline CDR1 DFQATT, CDR2 SNEGSKA (reference sequence). The CDR3 covers 12 residues. CDR3 in amino acids: CSARAPSGGFYF. The DNA for the CDR3 is TGCAGTGCTAGGGCACCTTCGGGGGGATTTTACTTC.

This clonotype was counted many times. CDR3 protein: CASTKGLNGYTF. For the CDR3, the DNA is TGTGCCAGCACGAAAGGCCTTAATGGCTACACCTTC. This rearrangement joins TRBV2 to TRBJ1-2; D gene unclear. V was trimmed by 7 bases and J by 6 bases, leaving 12 bases between them. Germline lookup yields CDR1 SNHLY and CDR2 FYNNEI. The CDR3 length is 12 residues.

This clonotype appeared many times. J is TRBJ2-5 and V is TRBV9; TRBD2 matches 9 bases. CDR1 and CDR2 (germline): SGDLS, YYNGEE. The CDR3 runs to 14 residues. V shed 0 bases, J shed 5 bases, and the junction held 2 bases outside the gene matches. CDR3 nucleotides: TGTGCCAGCAGCGTAGCCGCGGGAGGGGAGACCCAGTACTTC. Translation gives CASSVAAGGETQYF.

In its sample, this clonotype was seen a few times. This chain's CDR3 is CASSQDVVAGGPGTGELFF. CDR3 in DNA: TGTGCCAGCAGCCAAGATGTGGTAGCGGGAGGGCCGGGCACCGGGGAGCTGTTTTTT. J is TRBJ2-2 and V is TRBV3-2; TRBD2 is the table's D call, not checked against the DNA. TRBV3-2 is recorded as a pseudogene. This CDR3 is built from 19 residues.

This clonotype was counted at least ten times. This chain links TRBV29-1 with TRBJ2-7, with a tentative D call TRBD1 (5 bases). The length of the CDR3 is 14 residues. Germline loops: CDR1 SQVTM, CDR2 ANQGSEA. V was clipped by 4 bases and J by 3 bases, with 16 bases between them. CDR3 residues: CSVVVGASVYEQYF. The CDR3 region has the DNA TGCAGCGTTGTTGTTGGGGCCAGCGTCTACGAGCAGTACTTC.

As for this clonotype: With a much larger clone just one base away, this may be a read error. V and J are TRBV6-1 and TRBJ2-4; D is uncertain. Germline CDR1 MNHNS, CDR2 SASEGT. V was trimmed by 7 bases and J by 13 bases, leaving 23 bases between them. The CDR3 runs to 14 residues. CDR3 residues: CASTVLGTYNEQYF. DNA of the CDR3: TGTGCCAGCACCGTTCTAGGCACCTACAATGAGCAGTACTTC.

This clonotype was observed at least ten times. The chain couples TRBV2 to TRBJ2-4; the match to TRBD2 covers 8 bases. This CDR3 comprises 15 residues. Per germline, CDR1 SNHLY and CDR2 FYNNEI. Germline trimming cut 6 bases from V and 2 bases from J; bases unmatched to any gene: 6. CDR3 bases: TGTGCCAGCAGGGAGCGGGAGAGTCCCAAAAACATTCAGTACTTC. Residues: CASRERESPKNIQYF.

The table lists this clonotype with many counts. One end of the junction fails to match germline, which may point to a read error. This chain uses TRBV28 with TRBJ2-7, with no clear D. Germline values: CDR1 MDHEN, CDR2 SYDVKM. CDR3 length: 14 residues. The CDR3 DNA reads TGTGCCAGCAGCTTATCGGATACTTTCTACGAGCAGTACTTC. It encodes CASSLSDTFYEQYF.

The table lists this clonotype with many counts. The J gene is TRBJ2-5, the V gene TRBV29-1; TRBD2 aligns across 8 bases. V shed 0 bases and J 4 bases; nucleotides not matched to a gene: 4. Germline values: CDR1 SQVTM, CDR2 ANQGSEA. This CDR3 spans 14 amino acids. CDR3 sequence reads: CSVEDGGVGETQYF. For the CDR3, the DNA is TGCAGCGTTGAAGACGGGGGGGTGGGAGAGACCCAGTACTTC.

This clonotype was counted between two and nine times. This rearrangement joins TRBV20-1 to TRBJ2-5; TRBD1 matches at 11 bases. Germline assignment: CDR1 DFQATT and CDR2 SNEGSKA (reference sequence). The CDR3 is 19 amino acids. V lost 6 bases, J lost 5 bases, and 23 bases stayed unmatched. The CDR3: CSANPEGQGVPSAYETQYF. The CDR3 DNA reads as TGCAGTGCGAATCCCGAGGGACAGGGGGTGCCCTCCGCGTACGAGACCCAGTACTTC.

This clonotype was observed at least ten times. V is TRBV28 and J is TRBJ1-5; TRBD1 might be the D (5 bases). Germline values: CDR1 MDHEN, CDR2 SYDVKM. Trimming cost V 8 bases and J 3 bases, with 11 bases left between them. CDR3 length: 13 amino acids. In nucleotides, the CDR3 is TGTGCCAGCCGGGACGTGGACAATCAGCCCCAGCATTTT. This encodes CASRDVDNQPQHF.

In its sample, this clonotype was seen many times. The chain recombines TRBV6-2 or TRBV6-3 with TRBJ1-5; 7 bases agree with TRBD1. This CDR3 has 18 amino acids. J gave up 0 bases and V 2 bases, and 10 bases lay outside the gene matches. CDR1 and CDR2 from the germline V gene are MNHEY and SVGEGT. The DNA for the CDR3 is TGTGCCAGCAGTTACCATTTAGGACAGGACAATAGCAATCAGCCCCAGCATTTT. Protein: CASSYHLGQDNSNQPQHF.

This clonotype was recorded many times. The V gene is TRBV9, the J gene TRBJ2-5, with 8 nucleotides matching TRBD1. The germline gives CDR1 SGDLS, CDR2 YYNGEE. The CDR3 loop spans 12 amino acids. Trimming removed 4 bases from V and 7 bases from J; junction bases left unmatched: 3. Here the CDR3 reads CASSLGQGTQYF. CDR3 coding DNA: TGTGCCAGCAGCCTAGGACAGGGGACCCAGTACTTC.

The chain combines TRBV7-8 with TRBJ1-3; D gene ambiguous. Looked up from germline, CDR1 is SGHVS and CDR2 is FQNEAQ. The CDR3 runs 12 residues. Trimming took off 2 bases at V and 3 bases at J, with 2 bases between the two ends. The CDR3 reads CASSLNGNTIYF. In DNA, the CDR3 is TGTGCCAGCAGCTTAAATGGAAACACCATATATTTT. The full variable domain, its missing parts supplied by reference TRBV7-8 and TRBJ1-3, is GAGVSQSPRYKVAKRGQDVALRCDPISGHVSLFWYQQALGQGPEFLTYFQNEAQLDKSGLPSDRFFAERPEGSVSTLKIQRTQQEDSAVYLCASSLNGNTIYFGEGSWLTVV.

The table lists this clonotype with many counts. This rearrangement joins TRBV5-5 to TRBJ1-5; D unresolved. V dropped 1 base and J dropped 7 bases, with 12 bases sitting between them. The CDR3 has 14 amino acids. Germline values: CDR1 SGHKS, CDR2 YYEKEE (reference sequence). In DNA, the CDR3 is TGTGCCAGCAGCTTGTCGACCACGCGACAGCCCCAGCATTTT. Protein sequence: CASSLSTTRQPQHF.

This clonotype was counted a few times. V gene TRBV15 combines with J gene TRBJ2-5; possibly TRBD2 for D (6 bases). The CDR3 is 14 amino acids. Germline CDR1 and CDR2: LNHNV and YYDKDF (reference sequence). V dropped 1 base and J dropped 4 bases, with 10 bases sitting between them. CDR3 residues: CATSRGTNLETQYF. In DNA form, the CDR3 reads TGTGCCACCAGCAGAGGGACTAATTTAGAGACCCAGTACTTC.

This chain joins TRBV27 and TRBJ2-7; D is unresolved. The germline CDR1 and CDR2 sequences are MNHEY and SMNVEV (reference sequence). The CDR3 contains 13 residues. V lost 2 bases, J lost 4 bases, and 9 bases lay in between. For the CDR3, the DNA is TGTGCCAGCAGTTTAAGGCTGCCTTACGAGCAGTACTTC. This translates into CASSLRLPYEQYF.

This clonotype was found many times. The rearrangement joins TRBV19 to TRBJ2-2; possibly TRBD2 for D (5 bases). V was shortened by 3 bases and J by 9 bases, with 23 bases between the two germline ends. Germline assignment: CDR1 LNHDA and CDR2 SQIVND (reference sequence). The CDR3 loop spans 17 amino acids. CDR3 DNA: TGTGCCAGTAGTATTTCCGGCGGGTCGTCGTCCTATCGGGAGCTGTTTTTT. This sequence encodes CASSISGGSSSYRELFF.

About this clonotype: At one end, the junction sequence differs from germline, possibly due to a read error. V usage is TRBV29-1 and J usage is TRBJ2-7; 9 bases match TRBD1. The CDR3 sequence is 14 residues long. Per germline, CDR1 SQVTM and CDR2 ANQGSEA. The CDR3 is CSAEGTGFPYEQYF. The CDR3, as DNA: TGCAGCGCTGAAGGGACAGGGTTCCCCTACGAGCAGTACTTC.

At least ten counts were recorded for this clonotype. The chain couples TRBV12-3 or TRBV12-4 to TRBJ1-2; D gene uncertain. This CDR3 has 13 residues. V was pared by 6 bases and J by 2 bases, with 10 bases between. CDR3 DNA: TGTGCCAGCAGCTCCCAGAGAAACTATGGCTACACCTTC. Encoded protein: CASSSQRNYGYTF.

This clonotype was seen at least ten times. V usage is TRBV28 and J usage is TRBJ1-1, with TRBD1 matching over 7 bases. The CDR3 loop spans 13 amino acids. The V gene's germline CDR1 is MDHEN and CDR2 SYDVKM. J gave up 4 bases and V 2 bases, and 1 base lay outside the gene matches. In nucleotides, the CDR3 is TGTGCCAGCAGTTTAGGGGACAGCACTGAAGCTTTCTTT. It yields the protein CASSLGDSTEAFF.

This clonotype has ten or more counts. This sequence joins TRBV2 and TRBJ1-1; D remains unclear. Germline lookup yields CDR1 SNHLY and CDR2 FYNNEI. The V gene lost 5 bases and the J gene lost 4 bases, with 11 bases spanning the gap. The CDR3 has 13 amino acids. The CDR3 DNA reads TGTGCCAGCAGTAGGTTGCTCGGCACTGAAGCTTTCTTT. Translated: CASSRLLGTEAFF.

The sample holds many counts of this clonotype. The V gene is TRBV11-2, the J gene TRBJ2-4; tentative D call: TRBD2 (6 bases). V was cut by 6 bases and J by 5 bases, with 11 bases left in between. This CDR3 contains 13 residues. Germline loops: CDR1 SGHAT, CDR2 FQNNGV. CDR3 in amino acids: CASRFTGENIQYF. As DNA, the CDR3 is TGTGCCAGCAGGTTCACGGGGGAAAACATTCAGTACTTC.

This clonotype was detected many times. J is TRBJ1-2 and V is TRBV7-2, with D tentatively TRBD1 (5 bases). CDR3 length equals 15 residues. Germline V CDR1 and CDR2: SGHTA, FQGNSA. V gave up 2 bases and J gave up 4 bases, with 14 bases separating them. The CDR3: CASSLIQGSLYGYTF. CDR3 DNA sequence: TGTGCCAGCAGCTTAATCCAGGGATCCCTCTATGGCTACACCTTC.

This clonotype appeared many times. J is TRBJ2-7 and V is TRBV7-8; a weak D match, TRBD2 (5 bases). V shed 1 base and J shed 7 bases, with 14 bases lying between them. The CDR3 length is 14 residues. The germline CDR1 and CDR2 sequences are SGHVS and FQNEAQ. The CDR3, as DNA: TGTGCCAGCAGCTTAGAAGTGGCCTCGGGAGAGCAGTACTTC. It specifies CASSLEVASGEQYF.